This T cell receptor beta chain was documented in a study of shared clonotypes between healthy human individuals (dated by TCRdb to 2018 to 2021). With regard to the full study: A few men and two women, aged 18 to 49 years, made up the cohort. For each donor, CD4 naive and CD4 memory were each given three plates, CD8 naive was given two plates, and CD8 memory was given one plate. Blood TCR repertoires of five healthy adults were deeply sequenced to estimate repertoire size and the extent of clonotype sharing between individuals. To increase sequencing depth and limit assay-specific biases, different laboratories used diverse techniques to prepare libraries and sequence TCR repertoires. Leukapheresis yielded between about 0.8 and 9.5 billion PBMCs per donor. Here is what the overall study found, with its caveats: Sampling was restricted to blood, and TCR repertoires in tissue are likely to differ from TCR repertoires in blood. Naive subsets generally had larger estimated clonotype richness than memory subsets did. The small number of donors limited the genetic and exposure-history diversity represented. About 4.5% of naive CD4, 3.5% of naive CD8, roughly 2.4% of memory CD4, and 0.35% to 0.4% of memory CD8 clonotypes were shared across several donors. Incomplete sequencing was indicated by rarefaction of sorted-subset datasets, despite the large sequencing depth. Based on pairwise subsampling, the degree of clonotype sharing among donors was expected to be affected by sequencing depth. Higher generation probabilities were observed for clonotypes shared by all four sorted-subset donors than for non-shared clonotypes.

Using the deep immunoSEQ assay, TCR CDR3 regions were amplified from genomic DNA by multiplex PCR. Extracted genomic DNA from each cell subset was spread evenly across all wells of several immunoSEQ 96-well plates, with each plate serving as a replicate. For sorted subsets, each replicate PCR was loaded with roughly 200 ng genomic DNA, equivalent to some 31,000 T cell genomes. Purified libraries were quantified with a Qubit 3.0 fluorometer, sized on a Bioanalyzer 2100, and re-quantified with the KAPA Library Quantification kit. Every immunoSEQ 96-well plate was sequenced on a dedicated single-read 150-cycle Illumina NextSeq 550 flow cell. Under the source paper's analysis protocol: Because the immunoSEQ output included only junctional sequences and no quality scores, the filtering could not be the same as the filtering used for full-length reads. Sequences were annotated with PyIR, a Python wrapper for IgBLAST v1.9, using IMGT germline references to assign V/J genes and CDR3. Reads were filtered out if the reads had weak V/J assignments (E-value above 1e-6), no CDR3, stop codons, out-of-frame junctions, or ambiguous translated residues. A V3J clonotype was defined by an identical inferred V gene, J gene, and CDR3 amino acid sequence. Percentage overlap between repertoires was computed as shared unique clonotypes divided by the size of the smaller repertoire. Repertoire richness was assessed with RTK rarefaction, the Chao1 estimator, and Recon v2.1 estimates of unobserved clonotypes. For all TCRbeta clonotypes obtained by the gDNA method from a few donors, generation probabilities were computed with OLGA. In TCRdb, the immuneACCESS table is reduced to in-frame sequences with V and J assigned. These tables do not hold every clone; where another copy was compared, an unresolved V gene accounts for under half, and the others remain unexplained. That table furnishes V, J and clone size, whereas the DNA furnished D and trimming. The sample table holds some 2,000,000 clones, of which 95% were seen once. 0.13% of the sample goes to the ten largest clones.

V is trimmed back by 7 bases and J by 6 bases, and the junction contains 8 bases that no gene match accounts for. The CDR3 runs 14 amino acids, cysteine and phenylalanine included. Left in the record is the CDR3 DNA by itself, 42 bases read in frame from the first base. The CDR1 and CDR2 encoded by the germline V gene are WSHSY and SAAADI. Healthy HIV-negative adults with no recently reported acute infections or vaccinations were included as donors. Only Caucasian adults living in Nashville, Tennessee, USA were represented among the donors. CD4+ T cells were enriched by magnetic negative selection; naive cells were then positively selected on CD45RA, and the negative fraction formed the memory subset. Blood was obtained by leukapheresis, after which PBMCs were separated by Ficoll-Histopaque density gradient centrifugation and cryopreserved in liquid nitrogen vapor phase. Purity and quantity of every magnetically sorted T cell population were checked by analytical flow cytometry. Genomic DNA was isolated from each sorted fraction and quantified by UV absorbance on a Nanodrop 2000c.

Worth noting for this clone: Its specific antigen is unknown. Base qualities are missing; no much larger clone stands one base away.

The clonotype comes from a man younger than 35 in good health. The sequenced sample was naive CD4+ T cells sorted from blood. The cell subset or site label for this specimen denotes: CD45RA+ positively selected. The chain couples TRBV10-2 to TRBJ2-7; 11 middle bases align to TRBD1. The DNA sequence is given as TGCGCCAGCACCGGACAGGGGGCGCTTAGCGAGCAGTACTTC. It translates to CASTGQGALSEQYF.